This is a list of T cell receptor beta chains from one sample in a study of T cells in Graves' hyperthyroidism and ophthalmopathy. TCRdb re-called the multiplex PCR reads through MiXCR, storing one row per CDR3 protein. The sample consists of roughly 290,000 distinct CDR3 sequences, about 13% of them appearing once. The sample comprised blood. The receptors derive from a woman in her thirties or forties with Graves' hyperthyroidism. CDR3s include the opening cysteine and the closing phenylalanine or tryptophan. D genes are given only for firm matches. Some rows have no size entry. The others give once, few or many, or a class for an expanded clone.

v_gene	abundance	j_gene	d_gene	CDR3nt	CDR3aa
TRBV25-1	.	TRBJ2-7	.	TGTGCCAGCCGGCAGGTCCGGGAAACTAATATCTACGAGCAGTACTTC	CASRQVRETNIYEQYF
TRBV7-2	many	TRBJ2-7	TRBD2	TGTGCCAGCAGCTTGGCGACTAGCGGGCCCTACGAGCAGTACTTC	CASSLATSGPYEQYF
TRBV20-1	many	TRBJ2-3	TRBD2	TGCAGTGCTAGATCCGGGAGGGCCCGGGGAGATACGCAGTATTTT	CSARSGRARGDTQYF
TRBV12-3/TRBV12-4	many	TRBJ1-2	.	TGTGCCAGCAGTTTAGCGCTAGAGGGTTTGGGCTACACCTTC	CASSLALEGLGYTF
TRBV4-1	.	TRBJ2-3	.	TGCGCCAGCAGCCAAGGGATTTCCACAGATACGCAGTATTTT	CASSQGISTDTQYF
TRBV2	many	TRBJ2-1	.	TGTGCCAGCAGTATCACGCGGTACAATGAGCAGTTCTTC	CASSITRYNEQFF
TRBV7-2	.	TRBJ2-1	TRBD2	TGTGCCAGCAGCTTATGGGGGGGGATGCGCGATGAGCAGTTCTTC	CASSLWGGMRDEQFF
TRBV6-1	.	TRBJ2-7	.	TGTGCCTCGACCGGGACGTCCTACGAGCAGTACTTC	CASTGTSYEQYF
TRBV2	many	TRBJ2-2	.	TGTGCCAGCAGTGAAGCTGGACAGAACACCGGGGAGCTGTTTTTT	CASSEAGQNTGELFF
TRBV12-3/TRBV12-4	.	TRBJ1-4	.	TGTGCCAGCAGTGGCCGCGAAGGCGCTAATGAAAAACTGTTTTTT	CASSGREGANEKLFF
TRBV14	.	TRBJ2-3	.	TGTGCCAGCAGCCAGTTGGGGGTAGGCACAGATACGCAGTATTTT	CASSQLGVGTDTQYF
TRBV7-7	many	TRBJ2-7	TRBD2	TGTGCTAGCAGCTCGAACAGCGGGACCCGAACTTACGAGCAGTACTTC	CASSSNSGTRTYEQYF
TRBV6-1	many	TRBJ1-1	.	TGTGCCAGCAGTGCAGACCCGGGTCCCTATCGGACTGAAGCTTTCTTT	CASSADPGPYRTEAFF
TRBV2	many	TRBJ1-2	TRBD1	TGTGCCAGCAGTAACGCCGGGACAGGGGTTGGCTACACCTTC	CASSNAGTGVGYTF
TRBV20-1	.	TRBJ2-3	.	TGCAGTGCTAGAGATAAGGGGGAGTGGGATACGCAGTATTTT	CSARDKGEWDTQYF
TRBV7-9	many	TRBJ1-2	.	TGTGCCAGCAGCTCTCTCTGGGGCTATGGCTACACCTTC	CASSSLWGYGYTF
TRBV7-9	few	TRBJ1-4	.	TGTGCCAGCAGAAATTTTTCCGACTTGGGGGGAGTTATAGGGGCAACTAATGAAAAACTGTTTTTT	CASRNFSDLGGVIGATNEKLFF
TRBV3-1	few	TRBJ2-7	.	TGTGCCAGCAGTATTTACGCCGGGACGGCCTCTTACGAGCAGTACTTC	CASSIYAGTASYEQYF
TRBV3-1	many	TRBJ1-1	.	TGTGCCAGCAGCCCCAACTCCTTGAACACTGAAGCTTTCTTT	CASSPNSLNTEAFF
TRBV30	many	TRBJ1-2	TRBD1	TGTGCGGGAAGACAGGGGACTTATGGTGGCTACACCTTC	CAGRQGTYGGYTF